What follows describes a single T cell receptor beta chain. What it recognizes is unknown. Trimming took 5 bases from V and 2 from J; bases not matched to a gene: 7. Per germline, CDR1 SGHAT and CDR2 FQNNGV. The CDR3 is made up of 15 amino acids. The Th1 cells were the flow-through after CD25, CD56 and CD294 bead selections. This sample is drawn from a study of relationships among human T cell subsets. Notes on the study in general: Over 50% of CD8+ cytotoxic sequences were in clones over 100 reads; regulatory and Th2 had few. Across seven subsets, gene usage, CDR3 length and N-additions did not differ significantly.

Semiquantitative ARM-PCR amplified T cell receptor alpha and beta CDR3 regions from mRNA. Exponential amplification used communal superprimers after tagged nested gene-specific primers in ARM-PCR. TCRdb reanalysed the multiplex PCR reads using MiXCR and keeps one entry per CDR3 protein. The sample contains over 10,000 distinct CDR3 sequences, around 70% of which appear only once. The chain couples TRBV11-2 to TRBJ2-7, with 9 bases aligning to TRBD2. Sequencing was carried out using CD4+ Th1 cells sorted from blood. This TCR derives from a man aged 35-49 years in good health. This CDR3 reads CASSAVAGATYEQYF. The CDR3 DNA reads TGTGCCAGCAGCGCAGTAGCGGGGGCCACCTACGAGCAGTACTTC.